This TCR beta chain came from a study of CD8 T cells in Susac syndrome. V was clipped by 1 base and J by 5 bases, with 11 bases between them. The CDR3 extends over 14 amino acids. Germline CDR1 LGHDT, CDR2 YNNKEL (reference sequence). CD8+ and CD4+ blood T cells underwent TCR beta sequencing. While CD8+ and CD4+ T cells were isolated negatively, TEMRA cells were enriched by FACS. It was with random hexamers that roughly 0.5 to 1 ug RNA was reverse transcribed. Amplification of TCR beta CDR3 used immunoSEQ multiplex PCR across 54 Vbeta and 13 Jbeta. Each CDR3 protein is one row after TCRdb ran MiXCR on the immunoSEQ multiplex PCR reads. The sample has more than 65,000 distinct CDR3 sequences, roughly 94% seen once; the top ten hold about 0.25%.

The sequenced material came from CD8+ T cells from PBMCs. This TCR was sampled from a human donor in good health. The chain joins TRBV3-1 to TRBJ1-2, with D possibly matching TRBD1 (6 bases). The CDR3 nucleotides are TGTGCCAGCAGCCAAGTGAATCAGGGGTATGGCTACACCTTC. Protein product: CASSQVNQGYGYTF.